The rows below give T cell receptor beta chains drawn from one sample of a study of shared clonotypes between healthy human individuals. The method was immunoSEQ multiplex PCR; TCRdb's version includes in-frame clones alone and lacks a portion of them. The sample lists more than 2 million clones; about 94% were seen once. The specimen sequenced was naive CD4+ T cells sorted from blood. All receptors come from a young man in good health. CDR3s include the opening cysteine and the closing phenylalanine or tryptophan. The order of the fields is V gene, D gene, J gene, CDR3 DNA, CDR3 protein. The D gene is left open where the match is weak.

TRBV30	-	TRBJ2-1	TGTGCCTGGAGTATGGACAATGAGCAGTTCTTC	CAWSMDNEQFF
TRBV11-2	-	TRBJ1-4	TGTGCCAGCAGCTTAGATTCGGGCGGGCTGGCTAATGAAAAACTGTTTTTT	CASSLDSGGLANEKLFF
TRBV5-1	TRBD2	TRBJ2-3	TGCGCCAGCAGCTTGGGAGTAGCGGGAGGAGATACGCAGTATTTT	CASSLGVAGGDTQYF
TRBV9	TRBD2	TRBJ2-2	TGTGCCAGCAGCGTAGAGGGACTAGCGGGATGGAGGACCGGGGAGCTGTTTTTT	CASSVEGLAGWRTGELFF
TRBV18	TRBD2	TRBJ2-1	TGTGCCAGCTCACCTAAACTAGCGGGGGACAACAATGAGCAGTTCTTC	CASSPKLAGDNNEQFF
TRBV9	-	TRBJ1-4	TGTGCCAGCAGCGTACACAGCTTGGGTGAAAAACTGTTTTTT	CASSVHSLGEKLFF
TRBV5-1	-	TRBJ2-3	TGCGCCAGCAGCTTGCTGGCTAGCATTACCACAGATACGCAGTATTTT	CASSLLASITTDTQYF
TRBV7-9	TRBD1	TRBJ2-5	TGTGCCAGCCAACCCCTAGGACAGGGCATACAAGAGACCCAGTACTTC	CASQPLGQGIQETQYF
TRBV2	-	TRBJ2-1	TGTGCCAGCAGTGGGCAGGGACTCACCCCCTCCTACAATGAGCAGTTCTTC	CASSGQGLTPSYNEQFF
TRBV5-1	TRBD1	TRBJ2-5	TGCGCCAGCAGCACTCAGGGACAGGGGGAGACCCAGTACTTC	CASSTQGQGETQYF
TRBV5-8	-	TRBJ2-2	TGTGCCAGCAGCCTCCTTTTCATGCCGGCAGCCACCGGGGAGCTGTTTTTT	CASSLLFMPAATGELFF
TRBV10-3	-	TRBJ2-1	TGTGCCATCAGTGACCCGCAGAGTTTCAGAGACAATGAGCAGTTCTTC	CAISDPQSFRDNEQFF
TRBV6-5	-	TRBJ2-7	TGTGCCAGCAGCCGTGGACAGACCTACGAGCAGTACTTC	CASSRGQTYEQYF
TRBV18	-	TRBJ2-6	TGTGCCAGCTCACTGGGGGGGCATGGGGCCAACGTCCTGACTTTC	CASSLGGHGANVLTF
TRBV4-1	TRBD2	TRBJ2-5	TGCGCCAGCAGCCAAGGACTAGCGGGAGGAGAGACCCAGTACTTC	CASSQGLAGGETQYF
TRBV29-1	TRBD1	TRBJ2-3	TGCAGCGTAATGGGACAGGCGAGCACAGATACGCAGTATTTT	CSVMGQASTDTQYF
TRBV6-5	-	TRBJ2-2	TGTGCCAGCAGTTCCCGGATAGCCGGGGAGCTGTTTTTT	CASSSRIAGELFF
TRBV6-4	TRBD2	TRBJ2-5	TGTGCCAGTAAGACTAGCGGGGGGTACCAAGAGACCCAGTACTTC	CASKTSGGYQETQYF
TRBV6-6	-	TRBJ2-7	TGTGCCAGCGCTTCCCGGGACACCTACTACGAGCAGTACTTC	CASASRDTYYEQYF
TRBV6-1	-	TRBJ1-5	TGTGCCAGCAGTGAACGGGGCGGTAATCAGCCCCAGCATTTT	CASSERGGNQPQHF